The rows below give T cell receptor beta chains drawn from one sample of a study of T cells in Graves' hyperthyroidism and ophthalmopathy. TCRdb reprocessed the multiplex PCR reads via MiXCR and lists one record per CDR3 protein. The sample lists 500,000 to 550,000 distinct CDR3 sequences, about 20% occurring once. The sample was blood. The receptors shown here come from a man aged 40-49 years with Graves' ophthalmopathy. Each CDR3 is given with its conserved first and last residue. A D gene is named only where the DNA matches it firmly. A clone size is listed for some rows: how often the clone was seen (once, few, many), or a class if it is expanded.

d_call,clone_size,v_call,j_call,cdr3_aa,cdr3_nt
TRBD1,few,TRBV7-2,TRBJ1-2,CASSITGQGNYGYTF,TGTGCCAGCAGCATAACGGGACAGGGCAACTATGGCTACACCTTC
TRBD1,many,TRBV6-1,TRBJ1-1,CASGRGTASSNTEAFF,TGTGCCAGCGGGCGTGGGACAGCGTCATCGAACACTGAAGCTTTCTTT
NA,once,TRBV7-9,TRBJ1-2,CASSSLSYFDGYTF,TGTGCCAGCAGCTCTCTGTCGTACTTTGACGGCTACACCTTC
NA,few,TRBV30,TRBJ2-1,CAWSVLGNEQFF,TGTGCCTGGAGTGTCCTAGGAAATGAGCAGTTCTTC
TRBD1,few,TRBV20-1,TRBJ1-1,CSARQGARDTEAFF,TGCAGTGCTAGACAGGGGGCGCGGGACACTGAAGCTTTCTTT
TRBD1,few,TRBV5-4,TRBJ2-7,CASSSTGGHEQYF,TGTGCCAGCAGCTCCACAGGGGGCCACGAGCAGTACTTC
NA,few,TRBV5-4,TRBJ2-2,CASSRRGVGAGELFF,TGTGCCAGCAGCCGACGAGGAGTAGGGGCCGGGGAGCTGTTTTTT
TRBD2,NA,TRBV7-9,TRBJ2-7,CASSDGLDYEQYF,TGTGCCAGCAGCGACGGACTAGACTACGAGCAGTACTTC
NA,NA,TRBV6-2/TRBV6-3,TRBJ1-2,CASSYSRPRVGGNYGYTF,TGTGCCAGCAGTTACTCGAGACCGAGAGTCGGGGGGAACTATGGCTACACCTTC
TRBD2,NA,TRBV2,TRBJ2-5,CASSEWGGPEETQYF,TGTGCCAGCAGTGAATGGGGAGGGCCCGAAGAGACCCAGTACTTC
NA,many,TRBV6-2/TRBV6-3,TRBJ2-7,CASSYGLREQYF,TGTGCCAGCAGTTACGGACTGCGGGAGCAGTACTTC
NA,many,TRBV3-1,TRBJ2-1,CASSQDLLSYNEQFF,TGTGCCAGCAGCCAAGACCTTCTCTCCTACAATGAGCAGTTCTTC
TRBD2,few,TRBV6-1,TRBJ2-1,CASTSGLASSAEQFF,TGTGCCAGCACCTCGGGACTAGCTTCTTCGGCTGAGCAGTTCTTC
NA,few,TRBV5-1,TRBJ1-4,CASSLSSQTNEKLFF,TGCGCCAGCAGCTTGAGTTCGCAAACTAATGAAAAACTGTTTTTT
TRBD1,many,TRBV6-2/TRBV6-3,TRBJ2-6,CASRTGQGSSGANVLTF,TGTGCCAGCAGGACGGGACAGGGTTCCTCTGGGGCCAACGTCCTGACTTTC
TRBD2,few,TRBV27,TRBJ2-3,CASSALGLAGATDTQYF,TGTGCCAGCAGTGCACTAGGACTAGCGGGAGCGACAGATACGCAGTATTTT
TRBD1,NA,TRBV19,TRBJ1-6,CASRQGAKNSPLHF,TGTGCCAGTAGACAGGGGGCAAAGAATTCACCCCTCCACTTT
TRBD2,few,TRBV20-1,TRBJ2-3,CSSRAGAGDTQYF,TGCAGTTCCCGAGCGGGGGCGGGGGATACGCAGTATTTT
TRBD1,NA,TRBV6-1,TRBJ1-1,CASSWDRGPDTEVFF,TGTGCCAGCAGCTGGGACAGGGGGCCGGACACTGAAGTTTTCTTT
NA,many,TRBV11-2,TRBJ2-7,CASSPGQLAYEQYF,TGTGCCAGCAGCCCCGGACAGTTAGCCTACGAGCAGTACTTC
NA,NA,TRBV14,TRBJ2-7,CASSQWGNPYEQYF,TGTGCCAGCAGCCAGTGGGGGAACCCCTACGAGCAGTACTTC
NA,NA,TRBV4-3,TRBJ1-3,CASSQDWQTGNTIYF,TGCGCCAGCAGCCAAGATTGGCAAACTGGAAACACCATATATTTT
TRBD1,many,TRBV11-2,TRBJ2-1,CASSLVGQGVGGHEQFF,TGTGCCAGCAGCTTAGTGGGACAGGGGGTCGGCGGTCATGAGCAGTTCTTC
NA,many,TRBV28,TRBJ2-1,CASSPTSRYNEQFF,TGTGCCAGCAGTCCGACCTCAAGGTACAATGAGCAGTTCTTC
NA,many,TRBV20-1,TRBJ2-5,CSARELGRDQETQYF,TGCAGTGCTAGAGAGTTGGGGAGAGATCAAGAGACCCAGTACTTC
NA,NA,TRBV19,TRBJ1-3,CASRPGGTSGNTIYF,TGTGCCAGTAGGCCGGGGGGGACCTCTGGAAACACCATATATTTT
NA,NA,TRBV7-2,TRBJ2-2,CASSSGRRLSTGELFF,TGTGCCAGCAGCTCCGGAAGGAGACTGAGCACCGGGGAGCTGTTTTTT
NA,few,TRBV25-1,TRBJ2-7,CASSESLFGPAAGTYEQYF,TGTGCCAGCAGTGAATCCCTTTTCGGTCCGGCGGCGGGGACCTACGAGCAGTACTTC
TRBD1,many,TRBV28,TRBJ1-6,CASRTGGNSPLHF,TGTGCCAGCCGGACAGGGGGCAATTCACCCCTCCACTTT
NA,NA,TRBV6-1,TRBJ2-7,CASSEVRGPYEQYF,TGTGCCAGCAGTGAAGTTCGGGGACCCTACGAGCAGTACTTC
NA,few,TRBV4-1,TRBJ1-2,CASSQGLDTYGYTF,TGCGCCAGCAGCCAAGGTCTTGACACCTATGGCTACACCTTC
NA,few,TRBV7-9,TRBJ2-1,CASSPPVGEGVIEQFF,TGTGCCAGCAGCCCTCCCGTAGGTGAGGGGGTAATTGAGCAGTTCTTC
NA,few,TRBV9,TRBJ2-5,CASSVGDTSETQYF,TGTGCCAGCAGCGTAGGTGATACGAGTGAGACCCAGTACTTC
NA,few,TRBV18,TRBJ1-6,CASSPRKGPNSPLHF,TGTGCCAGCTCACCAAGGAAAGGCCCCAATTCACCCCTCCACTTT
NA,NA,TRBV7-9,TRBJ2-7,CASSSGGSRGLLIWDHHEQYF,TGTGCCAGCAGCTCGGGGGGTAGCAGGGGTTTGCTAATTTGGGACCACCACGAGCAGTACTTC
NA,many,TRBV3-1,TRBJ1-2,CASSQATSRPGGYTF,TGTGCCAGCAGCCAAGCGACCTCGAGACCTGGAGGCTACACCTTC
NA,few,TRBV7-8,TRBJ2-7,CASSLEGGSILSYEQYF,TGTGCCAGCAGCTTAGAGGGGGGCAGCATCCTCTCCTACGAGCAGTACTTC
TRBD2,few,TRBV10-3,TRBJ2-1,CAISESRVAGGNNEQFF,TGTGCCATCAGTGAGTCGCGAGTAGCGGGGGGGAACAATGAGCAGTTCTTC
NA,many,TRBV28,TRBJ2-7,CASSSFSSFSYEQYF,TGTGCCAGCAGTTCCTTTAGTTCCTTTTCCTACGAGCAGTACTTC
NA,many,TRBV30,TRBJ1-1,CAWRGDRRNTEAFF,TGTGCCTGGAGGGGAGACAGGAGGAACACTGAAGCTTTCTTT
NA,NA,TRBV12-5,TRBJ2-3,CASGLVRATGRAPTDTQYF,TGTGCTAGTGGTTTGGTACGGGCGACAGGGAGGGCACCCACAGATACGCAGTATTTT
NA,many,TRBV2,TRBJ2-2,CASNQQGSVGELFF,TGTGCCAGCAACCAGCAGGGGAGCGTCGGGGAGCTGTTTTTT
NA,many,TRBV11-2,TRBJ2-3,CASSSGLLRDTQYF,TGTGCCAGCAGCTCGGGACTCCTGCGTGATACGCAGTATTTT
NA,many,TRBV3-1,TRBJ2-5,CASSQMETQYF,TGTGCCAGCAGCCAAATGGAGACCCAGTACTTC
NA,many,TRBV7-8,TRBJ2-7,CASSGVRIPYEQYF,TGTGCCAGCAGCGGGGTACGGATCCCCTACGAGCAGTACTTC
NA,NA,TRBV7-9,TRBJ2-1,CASSPGTRAWEQFF,TGTGCCAGCAGCCCGGGGACAAGGGCTTGGGAGCAGTTCTTC
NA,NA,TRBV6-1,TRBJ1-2,CASSEVGQGAHTF,NA
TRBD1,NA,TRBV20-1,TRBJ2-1,CSARGQGISEQFF,TGCAGTGCTAGGGGACAGGGTATTAGTGAGCAGTTCTTC
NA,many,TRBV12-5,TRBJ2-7,CASGSHSEQYF,TGTGCTAGTGGTTCCCACAGCGAGCAGTACTTC
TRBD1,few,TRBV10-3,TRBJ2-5,CAIRDRGQETQYF,TGTGCCATCAGAGACAGGGGGCAAGAGACCCAGTACTTC
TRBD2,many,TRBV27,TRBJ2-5,CATRTSGSYQETQYF,TGTGCCACCCGGACTAGCGGGTCTTACCAAGAGACCCAGTACTTC
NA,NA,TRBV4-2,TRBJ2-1,CASSQDSADSYNEQFF,TGTGCCAGCAGCCAAGATTCAGCGGATTCATACAATGAGCAGTTCTTC
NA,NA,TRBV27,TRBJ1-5,CASKHLGGPQHF,TGTGCCAGCAAGCACTTGGGAGGGCCCCAGCATTTT
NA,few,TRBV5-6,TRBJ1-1,CASSLSGGGSEAFF,TGTGCCAGCAGCTTGAGTGGGGGTGGGAGTGAAGCTTTCTTT
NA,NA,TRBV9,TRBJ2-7,CASSERGPAYEQYF,TGTGCCAGCAGCGAAAGGGGACCGGCCTACGAGCAGTACTTC
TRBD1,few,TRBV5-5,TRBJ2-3,CASSARDRFSDTQYF,TGTGCCAGCAGCGCCCGGGACAGGTTCTCAGATACGCAGTATTTT
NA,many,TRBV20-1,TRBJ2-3,CSARGSTDTQYF,TGCAGTGCTAGGGGGAGCACAGATACGCAGTATTTT
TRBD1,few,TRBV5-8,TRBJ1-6,CASQADRAHNSPLHF,TGTGCCAGTCAAGCGGACAGGGCCCATAATTCACCCCTCCACTTT
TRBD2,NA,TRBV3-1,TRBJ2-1,CASSQDEREGRNLSYNEQFF,TGTGCCAGCAGCCAAGATGAGCGGGAGGGCCGGAATTTGTCCTACAATGAGCAGTTCTTC
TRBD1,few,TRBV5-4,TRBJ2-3,CASSWRDRGVDTQYF,TGTGCCAGCAGCTGGCGGGACAGGGGCGTAGATACGCAGTATTTT